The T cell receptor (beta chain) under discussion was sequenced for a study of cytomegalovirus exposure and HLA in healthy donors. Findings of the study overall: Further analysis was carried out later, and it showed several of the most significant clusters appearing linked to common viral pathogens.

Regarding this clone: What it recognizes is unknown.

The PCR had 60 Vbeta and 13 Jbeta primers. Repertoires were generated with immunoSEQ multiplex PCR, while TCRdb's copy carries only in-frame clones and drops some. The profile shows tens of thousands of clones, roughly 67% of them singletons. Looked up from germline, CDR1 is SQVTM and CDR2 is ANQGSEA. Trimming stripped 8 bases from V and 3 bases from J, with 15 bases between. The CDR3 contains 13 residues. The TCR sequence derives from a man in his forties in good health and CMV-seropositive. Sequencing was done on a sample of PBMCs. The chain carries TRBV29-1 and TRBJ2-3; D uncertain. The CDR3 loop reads CSLKGAYTDTQYF. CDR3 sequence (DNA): TGCAGCCTTAAAGGAGCCTATACAGATACGCAGTATTTT.